The entry that follows covers one T cell receptor beta chain sequence. The antigen remains undetermined. These data originate in a study of long-term antiretroviral therapy in people with HIV. Study results and limitations: Relative to transplant donor controls, diversity remained lower despite increasing after ART. Clones expanded before ART dominated the repertoire at all time points. Investigators report no available data on ART adherence, viral resistance or therapy changes.

The CDR3 runs to 14 residues. V was clipped by 5 bases and J by 3 bases, with 13 bases between them. Germline V gives CDR1 MNHEY, CDR2 SVGAGI. Sequencing relied on immunoSEQ assay v3.0, run at survey level. Assay: immunoSEQ multiplex PCR; the TCRdb copy retains only in-frame clones and omits some. The sample has 42,000 or so clones; around 85% are singletons. This clonotype was sampled from a woman between 50 and 59 years old with HIV. V gene TRBV6-5 combines with J gene TRBJ1-2; D might be TRBD1 (5 bases). This sample comprised unsorted PBMCs, obtained 3.1 years after starting antiretroviral therapy. The CDR3 DNA sequence: TGTGCCAGCAGTGTAGCCCCGGGGGACTATGGCTACACCTTC. It specifies CASSVAPGDYGYTF.